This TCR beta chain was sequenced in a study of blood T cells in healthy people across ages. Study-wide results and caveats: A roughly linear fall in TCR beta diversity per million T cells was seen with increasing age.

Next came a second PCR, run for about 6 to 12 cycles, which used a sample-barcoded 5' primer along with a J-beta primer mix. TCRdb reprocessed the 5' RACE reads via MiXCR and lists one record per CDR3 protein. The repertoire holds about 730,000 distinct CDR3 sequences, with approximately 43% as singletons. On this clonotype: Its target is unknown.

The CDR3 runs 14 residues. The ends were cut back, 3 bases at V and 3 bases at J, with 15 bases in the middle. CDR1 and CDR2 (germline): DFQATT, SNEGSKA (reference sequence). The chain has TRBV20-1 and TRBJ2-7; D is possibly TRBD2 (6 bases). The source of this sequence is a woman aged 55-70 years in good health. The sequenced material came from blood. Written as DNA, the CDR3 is TGCAGTGCTAGCCTCTTGGGCGGGAACTACGAGCAGTACTTC. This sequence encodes CSASLLGGNYEQYF.